This is a list of T cell receptor beta chains from one sample in a study of patients and donors after allogeneic stem cell transplantation. TCRdb reprocessed the RT-PCR reads with MiXCR, giving one entry per CDR3 protein. The sample yields about 230,000 distinct CDR3 sequences, around 14% seen once. The sequencing sample was made of blood, either unsorted or a sorted T cell fraction (not recorded which). These receptors were taken from a human donor who was either an allogeneic HSCT recipient or a stem cell or donor lymphocyte infusion donor (not recorded which). It is not recorded whose cells these are; they may come from a transplant donor. Each CDR3 is given with its conserved first and last residue. The D gene is left open where the match is weak. Clone size is stated in some rows and not others, as once, few, many or a class when expanded.

j_gene,abundance,v_gene,d_gene,CDR3nt,CDR3aa
TRBJ1-4,.,TRBV20-1,.,TGCAGTGCTGGAGGGGGTACTAATGAAAAACTGTTTTTT,CSAGGGTNEKLFF
TRBJ2-7,many,TRBV30,TRBD1,TGTGCCTGGAGTGAGGGACAGGCTATCTACGAGCAGTACTTC,CAWSEGQAIYEQYF
TRBJ2-2,many,TRBV11-2,.,TGTGCCAGCAGCTGGGTGGGGTCCCTCGGGGCCGGGGAGCTGTTTTTT,CASSWVGSLGAGELFF
TRBJ2-7,few,TRBV5-1,.,TGCGCCAGCAGCTTTAGCGGGACCTCAGGGGGCGAGCAGTACTTC,CASSFSGTSGGEQYF
TRBJ1-4,.,TRBV20-1,TRBD1,TGCAGTGCTAGAGGGGCCAGGGGGACTAATGAAAAACTGTTTTTT,CSARGARGTNEKLFF
TRBJ2-5,few,TRBV4-1,.,TGCGCCAGCAGCCGAGAGGGGGGATGGGGAGAGACCCAGTACTTC,CASSREGGWGETQYF
TRBJ2-3,.,TRBV19,TRBD2,TGTGCCAGTAGTTCGCTATCTAGCGGGGCTAGCACAGATACGCAGTATTTT,CASSSLSSGASTDTQYF
TRBJ1-6,few,TRBV3-1,TRBD1,TGTGCCACCGGGACAGCTCATAATTCACCCCTCCACTTT,CATGTAHNSPLHF
TRBJ2-7,many,TRBV29-1,TRBD2,TGCAGCGTTGATTTGGGGGGGGTAGGGTACGACGAGCAGTACTTC,CSVDLGGVGYDEQYF
TRBJ1-1,.,TRBV6-5,.,TGTGCCAGCAAGAAGATGAACACTGAAGCTTTCTTT,CASKKMNTEAFF
TRBJ1-1,many,TRBV12-3/TRBV12-4,.,TGTGCCAGCAGTTTCGGGCGCACTGAAGCTTTCTTT,CASSFGRTEAFF
TRBJ1-1,many,TRBV12-3/TRBV12-4,.,TGTGCCAGCAGTCCCCGGCGCAACACTGAAGCTTTCTTT,CASSPRRNTEAFF
TRBJ2-2,many,TRBV2,.,TGTGCCAGCAACCCCTTTGGATCTTCTACCGGGGAGCTGTTTTTT,CASNPFGSSTGELFF
TRBJ1-1,few,TRBV5-1,.,TGCGCCAGCAGCTCCGTCGGGTCGCCCACTGAAGCTTTCTTT,CASSSVGSPTEAFF
TRBJ2-7,many,TRBV20-1,.,TGCAGTGCGTGGCGGTCGAGCTCCTACGAGCAGTACTTC,CSAWRSSSYEQYF
TRBJ1-4,few,TRBV4-3,.,TGCGCCAGCAGCCTGATACTTTCTAATGAAAAACTGTTTTTT,CASSLILSNEKLFF
TRBJ2-5,.,TRBV20-1,.,TGCAGTGCGGCCCTAGGAGGGGATCTGGAGACCCAGTACTTC,CSAALGGDLETQYF
TRBJ2-7,many,TRBV6-5,.,TGTGCCAGCAGTTTTCGAGGGGCCGAGCAGTACTTC,CASSFRGAEQYF
TRBJ1-1,many,TRBV9,TRBD1,TGTGCCAGCAGCGTCGGGACAGGGGGGAACACTGAAGCTTTCTTT,CASSVGTGGNTEAFF
TRBJ1-5,many,TRBV18,.,TGTGCCAGCTCACCGGCGGGGAGCAATCAGCCCCAGCATTTT,CASSPAGSNQPQHF
TRBJ2-3,.,TRBV2,.,TGTGCCAGCACCTTAAGCGGGCTTGGACCGGATACGCAGTATTTT,CASTLSGLGPDTQYF
TRBJ2-5,few,TRBV9,TRBD2,TGTGCCAGCAGCGTAGCGGCGGGAGCAGGTTTAGAGACCCAGTACTTC,CASSVAAGAGLETQYF